This TCR beta chain appears in the sequencing data of a study of cytomegalovirus exposure and HLA in healthy donors. V was pared by 4 bases and J by 5 bases, with 11 bases of the junction left unmatched. The germline V gene encodes CDR1 SGHKS and CDR2 YYEKEE (reference sequence). The CDR3 spans 16 residues. Amplification used 60 Vbeta primers and 13 Jbeta primers. Clones were read by immunoSEQ multiplex PCR, and TCRdb kept only the in-frame ones, dropping some. The table shows roughly 120,000 clones, with 65% to 90% occurring only once. Sequencing was performed on PBMCs. The chain has TRBV5-5 and TRBJ2-5, with TRBD1 identical over 10 bases. The sequence came from a male donor in good health and CMV-seropositive. The DNA for the CDR3 is TGTGCCAGCAGCCGGGACAGGGGAATTCACTGGGAGACCCAGTACTTC. Protein sequence: CASSRDRGIHWETQYF.